Listed here are 26 T cell receptor beta chains from one sample, sequenced in a study of cytomegalovirus exposure and HLA in healthy donors. The PCR made use of 60 Vbeta and 13 Jbeta primers. Profiled with immunoSEQ multiplex PCR; TCRdb holds only in-frame clones, not every one. The table records about 200,000 clones, approximately 85% of them present only once. The material sequenced was PBMCs. All receptors come from a woman aged 40 to 49 in good health and CMV-seronegative.

This clone was seen once. Distinct nucleotide sequences in the sample also encode this CDR3. This chain links TRBV19 with TRBJ2-7; TRBD1 agrees at 10 bases. Germline CDR1 LNHDA, CDR2 SQIVND (reference sequence). Trimming took 6 bases from V and 4 from J; bases not matched to a gene: 6. The CDR3 spans 14 residues. The CDR3 region is CASSSGTGVYEQYF. CDR3 DNA sequence: TGTGCCAGTAGCTCCGGGACAGGGGTTTACGAGCAGTACTTC. Based on the CDR3 plus reference TRBV19 and TRBJ2-7, the full variable domain is DGGITQSPKYLFRKEGQNVTLSCEQNLNHDAMYWYRQDPGQGLRLIYYSQIVNDFQKGDIAEGYSVSREKKESFPLTVTSAQKNPTAFYLCASSSGTGVYEQYFGPGTRLTVT.

The chain joins TRBV15 to TRBJ2-1; D uncertain. The CDR3 is 12 amino acids. V lost 2 bases, J lost 10 bases, and 9 bases lay in between. Germline assignment: CDR1 LNHNV and CDR2 YYDKDF (reference sequence). The CDR3 bases are TGTGCCACCAGCAGACTTGACGGGGAGCAGTTCTTC. Translation: CATSRLDGEQFF. Using reference TRBV15 and TRBJ2-1 for the parts outside the CDR3, the full variable domain is DAMVIQNPRYQVTQFGKPVTLSCSQTLNHNVMYWYQQKSSQAPKLLFHYYDKDFNNEADTPDNFQSRRPNTSFCFLDIRSPGLGDTAMYLCATSRLDGEQFFGPGTRLTVL.

J is TRBJ2-3 and V is TRBV6-4; no firm D call. Looked up from germline, CDR1 is MRHNA and CDR2 is SNTAGT. This CDR3 comprises 16 residues. V shed 4 bases and J shed 0 bases, with 14 bases lying between them. CDR3 sequence (DNA): TGTGCCAGCAGTGCGATCGGGTCGAGGAGCACAGATACGCAGTATTTT. The encoded protein is CASSAIGSRSTDTQYF.

V and J are TRBV5-1 and TRBJ2-5; tentatively, D is TRBD2 (5 bases). From germline, CDR1 is SGHRS and CDR2 YFSETQ. V was shortened by 7 bases and J by 2 bases, with 15 bases between the two germline ends. The CDR3 totals 14 residues. The CDR3 DNA reads TGCGCCAGCCAATTTGGACGGGGACAAGAGACCCAGTACTTC. It is translated as CASQFGRGQETQYF. The full variable domain, rest sourced from reference TRBV5-1 and TRBJ2-5, is KAGVTQTPRYLIKTRGQQVTLSCSPISGHRSVSWYQQTPGQGLQFLFEYFSETQRNKGNFPGRFSGRQFSNSRSEMNVSTLELGDSALYLCASQFGRGQETQYFGPGTRLLVL.

This sequence joins TRBV9 and TRBJ2-2, with a possible D match to TRBD2 (6 bases). The germline gives CDR1 SGDLS, CDR2 YYNGEE. The CDR3 runs 14 residues. V shed 7 bases and J shed 1 base, with 11 bases lying between them. The CDR3 region is CASGRGVNTGELFF. Written as DNA, the CDR3 is TGTGCCAGCGGGCGGGGCGTGAACACCGGGGAGCTGTTTTTT.

This clone was counted between two and nine times. The chain has TRBV7-9 and TRBJ2-1; tentative D call: TRBD1 (6 bases). CDR1 is SEHNR, CDR2 FQNEAQ, per germline (reference sequence). The V end lost 1 base, the J end lost 9 bases, and 7 bases lay between the germline ends. This CDR3 region has 12 residues. The CDR3 bases are TGTGCCAGCAGCTTAGTGGACAGTGAGCAGTTCTTC. This encodes CASSLVDSEQFF. The entire variable domain, with the rest obtained from reference TRBV7-9 and TRBJ2-1, is as follows: DTGVSQNPRHKITKRGQNVTFRCDPISEHNRLYWYRQTLGQGPEFLTYFQNEAQLEKSRLLSDRFSAERPKGSFSTLEIQRTEQGDSAMYLCASSLVDSEQFFGPGTRLTVL.

This chain connects TRBV4-1 to TRBJ2-1; the D gene is possibly TRBD2 (5 bases). Germline CDR1 and CDR2: MGHRA and YSYEKL. This CDR3 comprises 11 residues. The ends were cut back, 2 bases at V and 10 bases at J, with 6 bases in the middle. Written as DNA, the CDR3 is TGCGCCAGCAGCCAATTAGCGGAGCAGTTCTTC. Protein product: CASSQLAEQFF.

The chain links TRBV29-1 to TRBJ2-1; the D gene is possibly TRBD1 (6 bases). The CDR3 has 14 amino acids. V dropped 4 bases and J dropped 4 bases, with 14 bases sitting between them. Germline CDR1 reads SQVTM; CDR2 reads ANQGSEA. The CDR3 reads CSVAQGTQYNEQFF. CDR3 DNA sequence: TGCAGCGTTGCCCAGGGGACACAGTACAATGAGCAGTTCTTC.

A single count supports this clone. The chain recombines TRBV7-9 with TRBJ1-2; 8 bases match TRBD1. The CDR3 has 14 residues. J lost 8 bases, V lost 4 bases, and 9 bases had no gene match. Germline V gene lookup returns CDR1 SEHNR and CDR2 FQNEAQ (reference sequence). CDR3 DNA sequence: TGTGCCAGCAGCTCTTCCCGACAGGGGAACGGCTACACCTTC. It encodes CASSSSRQGNGYTF.

The chain couples TRBV29-1 to TRBJ1-1; a possible D gene is TRBD1 (6 bases). Trimming shortened V by 7 bases and J by 4 bases, and 16 bases separated the two germline ends. CDR1 SQVTM and CDR2 ANQGSEA come from the germline V gene. The CDR3 contains 13 residues. The CDR3 here is CSGEPSRGTEAFF. In DNA, the CDR3 is TGCAGCGGTGAGCCTTCCAGGGGCACTGAAGCTTTCTTT. The whole variable domain, filled in from reference TRBV29-1 and TRBJ1-1, reads SAVISQKPSRDICQRGTSLTIQCQVDSQVTMMFWYRQQPGQSLTLIATANQGSEATYESGFVIDKFPISRPNLTFSTLTVSNMSPEDSSIYLCSGEPSRGTEAFFGQGTRLTVV.

The genes are TRBV2 and TRBJ1-1; 9 bases are shared with TRBD1. Per germline, CDR1 SNHLY and CDR2 FYNNEI. This CDR3 has 14 amino acids. V lost 5 bases and J lost 5; bases outside the gene matches: 6. As DNA, the CDR3 is TGTGCCAGCAGTCAACAGGGGGCGCGGACTGAAGCTTTCTTT. Translated, it gives CASSQQGARTEAFF.

This clone appeared a single time. This chain links TRBV7-9 with TRBJ1-1, with 7 bases fitting TRBD1. The CDR3 covers 17 residues. Per germline, CDR1 SEHNR and CDR2 FQNEAQ (reference sequence). J gave up 0 bases and V 1 base, and 8 bases lay outside the gene matches. The CDR3 region is CASSLGGGLGMNTEAFF. The CDR3 DNA follows: TGTGCCAGCAGCTTAGGAGGGGGCTTGGGGATGAACACTGAAGCTTTCTTT.

The chain has TRBV29-1 and TRBJ2-5, with 8 bases matching TRBD2. V lost 4 bases, J lost 4 bases, and 8 bases stayed unmatched. The CDR3 sequence is 14 residues long. The germline CDR1 and CDR2 sequences are SQVTM and ANQGSEA. DNA of the CDR3: TGCAGCGTTGCAACCGGGGGGGCTGGAGAGACCCAGTACTTC. It translates to CSVATGGAGETQYF.

This sequence joins TRBV7-8 and TRBJ2-1, with a tentative D call TRBD2 (5 bases). Trimming shortened V by 0 bases and J by 9 bases, and 6 bases separated the two germline ends. The germline V gene has CDR1 SGHVS and CDR2 FQNEAQ. CDR3 length equals 12 residues. CDR3 in DNA: TGTGCCAGCAGCTTAGCAGGGAGTGAGCAGTTCTTC. This gives the protein CASSLAGSEQFF.

This sequence joins TRBV4-2 and TRBJ2-3; 7 bases agree with TRBD2. The CDR3 runs to 17 residues. Germline V gene lookup returns CDR1 LGHNA and CDR2 YNFKEQ. J lost 1 base, V lost 1 base, and 8 bases had no gene match. The CDR3 bases are TGTGCCAGCAGCCAAGGAGGCGGGAGTGAAGGCACAGATACGCAGTATTTT. This codes for CASSQGGGSEGTDTQYF.

The V and J genes are TRBV7-2 and TRBJ2-4, with a tentative D call TRBD1 (6 bases). The CDR3 contains 16 residues. The germline CDR1 and CDR2 sequences are SGHTA and FQGNSA. Trimming removed 4 bases at V and 2 bases at J, with 15 bases between. The CDR3 reads CASSSTGTTTKNIQYF. As DNA, the CDR3 is TGTGCCAGCAGCTCCACCGGGACAACAACCAAAAACATTCAGTACTTC.

This rearrangement joins TRBV7-2 to TRBJ2-5; 9 nucleotides line up with TRBD1. Trimming cost V 1 base and J 0 bases; bases outside gene matches: 3. CDR3 length equals 16 residues. CDR1 and CDR2 (germline): SGHTA, FQGNSA. Here the CDR3 DNA reads TGTGCCAGCAGCTTAGTTGGGACAGGGTACCAAGAGACCCAGTACTTC. Amino acid sequence: CASSLVGTGYQETQYF.

The CDR3 reads CSVVTGTSGCEQYF. The CDR3 DNA follows: TGCAGCGTTGTCACCGGGACTAGCGGTTGCGAGCAGTACTTC. This rearrangement joins TRBV29-1 to TRBJ2-7, with 11 bases fitting TRBD2. Germline CDR1 SQVTM, CDR2 ANQGSEA. V was clipped by 4 bases and J by 6 bases; unmatched bases: 8. The CDR3 sequence is 14 residues long.

The genes are TRBV5-4 and TRBJ1-1; TRBD1 agrees at 7 bases. Germline CDR1 reads SGHNT; CDR2 reads YYREEE (reference sequence). The V segment lost 2 bases and the J segment 0 bases; nucleotides outside the gene matches: 4. The CDR3 totals 15 residues. CDR3 nucleotide sequence: TGTGCCAGCAGCTTCCGAGGGGGCATGAACACTGAAGCTTTCTTT. Amino acid sequence: CASSFRGGMNTEAFF. Looking up the rest from reference TRBV5-4 and TRBJ1-1 gives the full variable domain: ETGVTQSPTHLIKTRGQQVTLRCSSQSGHNTVSWYQQALGQGPQFIFQYYREEENGRGNFPPRFSGLQFPNYSSELNVNALELDDSALYLCASSFRGGMNTEAFFGQGTRLTVV.

V and J are TRBV7-9 and TRBJ2-1; the match to TRBD2 covers 11 bases. This CDR3 comprises 14 residues. After removal of 8 bases from V and 10 bases from J, the junction contained 10 bases not matched to a gene. Germline CDR1 is SEHNR and CDR2 is FQNEAQ (reference sequence). CDR3 coding DNA: TGTGCCAGCGCCGGACTAGCGGGTATTTGGGAGCAGTTCTTC. Amino acids: CASAGLAGIWEQFF.

The sample holds a few counts of this clone. The DNA of the CDR3 is TGTGCCAGCAGACAACAGGGGGCGGACGAGCAGTACTTC. Translating it yields CASRQQGADEQYF. This chain uses TRBV28 with TRBJ2-7, with TRBD1 identical over 9 bases. V trimming: 6 bases; J trimming: 5 bases; junction bases outside the gene matches: 5. CDR1 and CDR2 (germline): MDHEN, SYDVKM. The CDR3 totals 13 residues.

This clone showed up just a few times. The rearrangement uses TRBV29-1 and TRBJ2-7, with TRBD2 matching over 8 bases. Per germline, CDR1 SQVTM and CDR2 ANQGSEA. The CDR3 length is 18 residues. The ends lost 6 bases at V and 2 bases at J; junction bases unmatched: 21. The CDR3 coding sequence is TGCAGCGTCCTAAGGACTAGCTCAGGTGAGGGAGGGACCTACGAGCAGTACTTC. Translating it yields CSVLRTSSGEGGTYEQYF.

This chain joins TRBV5-8 and TRBJ2-3, with D possibly matching TRBD1 (8 bases). Per the germline V gene, CDR1 is SGHTS and CDR2 is YDEGEE. CDR3 size: 16 residues. The V end lost 5 bases, the J end lost 7 bases, and 23 bases lay between the germline ends. CDR3 residues: CASRRGGSDRVNTQYF. CDR3 DNA: TGTGCCAGCAGGCGGGGAGGGTCGGACAGGGTGAATACGCAGTATTTT.

This chain links TRBV4-1 with TRBJ1-2; 9 bases align to TRBD1. Germline values: CDR1 MGHRA, CDR2 YSYEKL. The CDR3 consists of 16 residues. J gave up 3 bases and V 4 bases, and 9 bases lay outside the gene matches. In nucleotides, the CDR3 is TGCGCCAGCAGCCGTGTGGGACAGGGATTGGACTATGGCTACACCTTC. This gives the protein CASSRVGQGLDYGYTF.

V usage is TRBV27 and J usage is TRBJ2-5; D not certain. This CDR3 is built from 13 residues. Per the germline V gene, CDR1 is MNHEY and CDR2 is SMNVEV (reference sequence). V dropped 4 bases and J dropped 5 bases, with 11 bases sitting between them. The CDR3 spells CASSSYPPETQYF. In DNA form, the CDR3 reads TGTGCCAGCAGTTCCTACCCGCCGGAGACCCAGTACTTC.

The chain uses TRBV9 and TRBJ2-1; TRBD1 is a possible D gene (5 bases). The V gene lost 5 bases and the J gene lost 3 bases, with 15 bases spanning the gap. The CDR3 loop spans 15 amino acids. Germline CDR1 is SGDLS and CDR2 is YYNGEE. The CDR3 sequence: CASSKQVVGYNEQFF. CDR3 DNA sequence: TGTGCCAGCAGTAAACAGGTAGTAGGCTACAATGAGCAGTTCTTC.